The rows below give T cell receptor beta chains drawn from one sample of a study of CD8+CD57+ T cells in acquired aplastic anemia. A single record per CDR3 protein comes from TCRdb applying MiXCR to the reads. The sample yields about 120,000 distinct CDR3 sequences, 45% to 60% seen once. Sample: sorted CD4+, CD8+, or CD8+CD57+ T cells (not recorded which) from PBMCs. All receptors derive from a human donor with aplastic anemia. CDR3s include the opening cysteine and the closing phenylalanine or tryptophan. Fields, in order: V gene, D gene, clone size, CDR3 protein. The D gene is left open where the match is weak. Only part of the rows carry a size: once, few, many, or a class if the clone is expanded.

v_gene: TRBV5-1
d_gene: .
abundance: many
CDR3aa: CASSLLPGTAGGVDQYF

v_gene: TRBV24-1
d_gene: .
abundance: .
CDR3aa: CATSGHKIADTQYF

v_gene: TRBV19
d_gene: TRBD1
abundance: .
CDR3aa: CASSIARTGNTEAFF

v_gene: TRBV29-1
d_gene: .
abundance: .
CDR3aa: CSSEFAVQETQYF

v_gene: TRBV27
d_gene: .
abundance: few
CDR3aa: CASRTPGPGYEQYF

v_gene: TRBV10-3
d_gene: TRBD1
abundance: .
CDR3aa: CAISEDRVYGYTF

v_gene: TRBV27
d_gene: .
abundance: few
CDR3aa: CASSLSGGSTEAFF

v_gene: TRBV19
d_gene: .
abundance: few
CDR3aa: CASTAPAYGYTF

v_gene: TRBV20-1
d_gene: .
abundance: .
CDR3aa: CSASSQGIGRTDTQYF

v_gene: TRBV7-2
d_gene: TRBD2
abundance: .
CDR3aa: CASSLTSGEAYEQYF

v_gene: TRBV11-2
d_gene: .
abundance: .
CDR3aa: CASSSSSDYNEQFF

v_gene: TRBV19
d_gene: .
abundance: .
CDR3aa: CASSFRRDAPSGVAF

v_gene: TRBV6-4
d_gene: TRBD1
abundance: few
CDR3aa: CASSGTGDTGELFF

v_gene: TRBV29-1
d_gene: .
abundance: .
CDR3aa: CSVRQLTSSTDTQYF